This T cell receptor (beta chain) came from a study of blood T cell repertoires in COVID-19. The overall study: The cDNA or gDNA used as material had been derived from T cells, B-cell-depleted T cells, or PBMCs.

TCRdb's table, derived via immunoSEQ multiplex PCR, lists solely in-frame clones and lacks some. Of roughly 250,000 clones listed, around 85% were seen once; the top ten hold 0.87%. The CDR3 is 13 residues long. The germline V gene has CDR1 MNHEY and CDR2 SMNVEV (reference sequence). V lost 7 bases, J lost 6 bases, and 7 bases stayed unmatched. This TCR derives from a human donor with COVID-19, enrolled during active disease. The donor label of this sample is uncertain. The sequenced sample was peripheral blood. The chain has TRBV27 and TRBJ2-7; TRBD2 matches at 9 bases. The CDR3 sequence: CASTRAGGTEQYF. In nucleotides, the CDR3 is TGTGCCAGCACCAGGGCGGGAGGGACCGAGCAGTACTTC.